One and the same sample provided the 2 T cell receptor beta chains below, sequenced in a study of regulatory T cells in long-lasting Graves disease. Time point defined: newly diagnosed GD, antithyroid drugs for less than 3 months. RNA from PBMCs was the source of the TCR library. CDR3 regions were amplified by Arm-PCR using iRepertoire HTBI primers to build TCR beta libraries. MiXCR, applied by TCRdb to the multiplex PCR reads, yields one record per CDR3 protein. This table holds about 540,000 distinct CDR3 sequences, roughly 13% found once. Separately, the same data were catalogued under a study of T cells in Graves' hyperthyroidism and ophthalmopathy.

Source: peripheral blood mononuclear cells (PBMCs), taken at new diagnosis, from a patient treated with antithyroid drugs. The receptors derive from a man aged 30 to 39 with Graves disease.

This clonotype was seen repeatedly, ten times or more. The gene calls are TRBV5-1 and TRBJ2-7; 8 nucleotides match TRBD1. CDR3 length: 14 residues. Germline V gene data show CDR1 as SGHRS and CDR2 as YFSETQ. Losses at the gene ends were 5 bases for V and 2 bases for J; bases not matched to a gene: 6. CDR3 in DNA: TGCGCCAGCAGGCGACAGGGGATGGCCTACGAGCAGTACTTC. Encoded protein: CASRRQGMAYEQYF.

In its sample, this clonotype was seen many times. The V gene is TRBV13, the J gene TRBJ1-2, with D hard to call. Germline V gives CDR1 PRHDT, CDR2 FYEKMQ (reference sequence). CDR3 length: 14 residues. Trimming shortened V by 3 bases and J by 7 bases, and 15 bases separated the two germline ends. CDR3 amino acids: CASSLNIALSGYTF. Here the CDR3 DNA reads TGTGCCAGCAGCTTGAATATAGCCCTGAGTGGCTACACCTTC.